This T cell receptor beta chain was sequenced in a study of blood T cell repertoires in COVID-19. Study at large: Acute and convalescent COVID-19 samples came from the United States, Italy and Spain. PBMCs, B-cell-depleted T cells, or T cells provided the cDNA or gDNA that made up the material.

The trim removed 4 bases at V and 6 bases at J, leaving 7 bases unmatched. The CDR3 has 14 amino acids. Per germline, CDR1 LNHDA and CDR2 SQIVND (reference sequence). A few counts support this clone. Authors' methods: From reference gene primer amplification, estimates of nucleated cell counts were derived. Generated by immunoSEQ multiplex PCR, the TCRdb table keeps only in-frame clones and is missing some. V and J calls and clone size are copied from that table; D and trimming were computed from the DNA. The sample includes 120,000 or so clones, 79% of them seen just once. Material: peripheral blood. The genes are TRBV19 and TRBJ1-2, with 8 bases lining up with TRBD1. This TCR was sampled from a man aged 40-55 years with active or convalescent COVID-19. For the CDR3, the DNA is TGTGCCAGTAGTACCGGACAGGGAAGACATGGCTACACCTTC. Amino acids: CASSTGQGRHGYTF.